The entry below gives a single TCR beta chain sequence along with its context. Original methodology: The assay estimated nucleated cells by amplifying reference gene primers. Assay used: immunoSEQ multiplex PCR; TCRdb lists only in-frame clones, some missing. Clone size and V and J calls were adopted from that table, with D and trimming inferred from the DNA. The sample shows under 65,000 clones, 75% to 95% of them seen only once. The data derive from a study of blood T cell repertoires in COVID-19. For the study at large: The study drew acute and convalescent COVID-19 samples from the United States, Italy and Spain. PBMCs, B-cell-depleted T cells, or T cells provided the cDNA or gDNA that made up the material.

CDR1 SNHLY and CDR2 FYNNEI come from the germline V gene. Trimming took off 3 bases at V and 0 bases at J, with 9 bases between the two ends. The CDR3 loop spans 15 amino acids. The chain couples TRBV2 to TRBJ1-5; D remains ambiguous. The TCR sequence derives from a woman of 80 years or more with active COVID-19. Sequenced input: peripheral blood. In nucleotides, the CDR3 is TGTGCCAGCAGTGAGAGGGAGTATAGCAATCAGCCCCAGCATTTT. It codes for CASSEREYSNQPQHF.